The sequence of this TCR beta chain was determined in a study of regulatory T cells in long-lasting Graves disease. About this clonotype itself: Its cognate antigen is unknown.

Germline CDR1 MNHEY, CDR2 SMNVEV (reference sequence). This CDR3 spans 13 amino acids. Trimming pared 6 bases from V and 3 bases from J, leaving 8 bases between. Construction of TCR beta libraries relied on iRepertoire HTBI primers and on Arm-PCR targeting CDR3 regions. A single record per CDR3 protein comes from TCRdb applying MiXCR to the multiplex PCR reads. The sample carries 500,000 to 800,000 distinct CDR3 sequences, about 32% recorded once. Study-wide results and limits: Favored usage of TRBV28, TRBJ1-2 and TRBJ2-5 was recorded in persistent disease. The sample size was small, and this may have reduced accuracy.

Time point meaning: persistent/refractory GD, antithyroid drugs over 5 years with positive TRAb. PBMC-extracted RNA yielded the TCR library. The source of the patients was an endocrinology department in Xi'an, China. This sample comprised peripheral blood mononuclear cells (PBMCs), obtained when the disease was refractory, from a patient treated with antithyroid drugs. This receptor was identified in a female donor with Graves disease. The chain joins TRBV27 to TRBJ1-4; D gene unclear. The CDR3, as DNA: TGTGCCAGCAGAGGAATTTCTAATGAAAAACTGTTTTTT. It specifies CASRGISNEKLFF.